The 12 T cell receptor beta chains listed next were all sequenced from one sample in a study of OX40 agonist ivuxolimab in advanced cancers. Generated by immunoSEQ multiplex PCR, the TCRdb table keeps only in-frame clones and is missing some. The repertoire includes about 50,000 clones, more than 70% of them detected once, and 3.6% sits in the top ten. The sample here was CD4+ or CD8+ T cells sorted from blood, taken in a trial of the OX40 agonist ivuxolimab. These TCRs come from an adult with an advanced solid tumor such as melanoma, head and neck, liver or kidney cancer.

This chain connects TRBV28 to TRBJ1-4, with a possible D match to TRBD1 (5 bases). Trimming pared 6 bases from V and 8 bases from J, leaving 22 bases between. This CDR3 comprises 16 residues. Germline V gene sequence: CDR1 MDHEN, CDR2 SYDVKM. The CDR3 sequence is CASSPPRQSQREKLFF. CDR3 nucleotides: TGTGCCAGCAGCCCGCCCCGACAGTCCCAAAGGGAAAAACTGTTTTTT.

The genes are TRBV27 and TRBJ2-2; a possible D gene is TRBD2 (5 bases). The CDR3 runs to 15 residues. V lost 5 bases and J 1 base, leaving 11 bases between the germline ends. Germline assignment: CDR1 MNHEY and CDR2 SMNVEV (reference sequence). The CDR3 region is CASSRTGKNTGELFF. The CDR3 DNA sequence: TGTGCCAGCAGTCGGACTGGAAAGAACACCGGGGAGCTGTTTTTT.

The chain joins TRBV2 to TRBJ2-5; tentative D call: TRBD2 (6 bases). Germline CDR1 SNHLY, CDR2 FYNNEI. V was pared by 4 bases and J by 1 base, with 10 bases between. The CDR3 covers 14 residues. The CDR3 nucleotides read TGTGCCAGCAGTGGTCGGGAGTTCCAAGAGACCCAGTACTTC. It codes for CASSGREFQETQYF.

The chain is built from TRBV19 and TRBJ2-3, with unresolved D. Looked up from germline, CDR1 is LNHDA and CDR2 is SQIVND (reference sequence). Trimming shortened V by 3 bases and J by 3 bases, and 4 bases separated the two germline ends. The CDR3 has 12 residues. The CDR3, as DNA: TGTGCCAGTAGTATCGGAACAGATACGCAGTATTTT. Its translation: CASSIGTDTQYF.

This clone has a handful of counts. The rearrangement links TRBV27 to TRBJ2-2; D is ambiguous. CDR1 MNHEY and CDR2 SMNVEV come from the germline V gene (reference sequence). This CDR3 region has 14 residues. Trimming removed 6 bases from V and 1 base from J, with 9 bases in between. The CDR3 region is CASRLNQNTGELFF. In DNA, the CDR3 is TGTGCCAGCAGACTCAACCAGAACACCGGGGAGCTGTTTTTT.

The J gene is TRBJ1-4, the V gene TRBV28; D gene unclear. CDR1 and CDR2 (germline): MDHEN, SYDVKM. The CDR3 runs to 13 residues. Trimming took off 10 bases at V and 2 bases at J, with 11 bases between the two ends. The chain's CDR3 is CATQRSTNEKLFF. CDR3 nucleotide sequence: TGTGCCACCCAAAGGAGTACTAATGAAAAACTGTTTTTT.

This clone was recorded once. The chain uses TRBV28 and TRBJ1-6; TRBD1 matches at 9 bases. There are 15 residues in the CDR3. J lost 6 bases, V lost 3 bases, and 3 bases had no gene match. From germline, CDR1 is MDHEN and CDR2 SYDVKM. CDR3 coding DNA: TGTGCCAGCAGTTTGTCGGGACAGGGTAATTCACCCCTCCACTTT. Its translation: CASSLSGQGNSPLHF.

The chain links TRBV29-1 to TRBJ1-5, with D uncertain. The CDR3 extends over 13 amino acids. Trimming took off 0 bases at V and 7 bases at J, with 10 bases between the two ends. CDR1 is SQVTM, CDR2 ANQGSEA, per germline. The CDR3 region is CSVEENPRQPQHF. The CDR3 bases are TGCAGCGTTGAAGAGAACCCCAGGCAGCCCCAGCATTTT.

The chain couples TRBV11-2 to TRBJ2-5; possible D gene TRBD1, 5 bases. The V end was cut by 3 bases, the J end by 4 bases, with 12 bases between. The CDR3 has 14 amino acids. The V gene's germline CDR1 is SGHAT and CDR2 FQNNGV. CDR3 coding DNA: TGTGCCAGCAGCTTCATCGGACAAGGAGAGACCCAGTACTTC. Translating it yields CASSFIGQGETQYF.

The chain recombines TRBV18 with TRBJ1-2; D is ambiguous. CDR3 length equals 17 residues. Germline loops: CDR1 KGHSH, CDR2 LQKENI. Trimming removed 0 bases at V and 6 bases at J, with 20 bases between. The CDR3 sequence is CASSPPRAEGFGNGYTF. The CDR3 region has the DNA TGTGCCAGCTCACCACCGCGGGCGGAGGGTTTCGGAAATGGCTACACCTTC.

V is TRBV19 and J is TRBJ1-4, with a possible D match to TRBD1 (5 bases). V dropped 4 bases and J dropped 1 base, with 10 bases sitting between them. This CDR3 spans 15 amino acids. Germline V lookup: CDR1 LNHDA, CDR2 SQIVND (reference sequence). As DNA, the CDR3 is TGTGCCAGTAGTACGGGGACTAAAACTAATGAAAAACTGTTTTTT. As protein: CASSTGTKTNEKLFF.

The rearrangement uses TRBV5-1 and TRBJ2-3; 8 bases match TRBD2. The CDR3 is made up of 15 amino acids. Germline-derived CDR1 and CDR2 are SGHRS and YFSETQ. V dropped 0 bases and J dropped 1; count of bases not matched to a gene: 1. In DNA form, the CDR3 reads TGCGCCAGCAGCTTGGAAGCGGGGGGCACAGATACGCAGTATTTT. This sequence encodes CASSLEAGGTDTQYF.